The next 4 T cell receptor beta chains were all read from a single sample in a study of OX40 agonist ivuxolimab in advanced cancers. TCRdb keeps only in-frame clones here, not all; method: immunoSEQ multiplex PCR. Among fewer than 75,000 clones, approximately 86% were seen once, and the ten largest hold 2.5% to 3%. The starting material was CD4+ or CD8+ T cells sorted from blood, obtained in a trial of the OX40 agonist ivuxolimab. These receptors were collected from an adult with an advanced solid tumor such as melanoma, head and neck, liver or kidney cancer.

This clone was seen a single time. The chain is built from TRBV27 and TRBJ1-1; no firm D call. V lost 6 bases, J lost 8 bases, and 13 bases lay in between. The CDR3 covers 12 residues. The germline gives CDR1 MNHEY, CDR2 SMNVEV (reference sequence). In DNA form, the CDR3 reads TGTGCCAGCAGCTCACCGCCGGGGGAAGCTTTCTTT. It is translated as CASSSPPGEAFF.

This clone occurred a few times. The rearrangement links TRBV7-3 to TRBJ2-1; D is perhaps TRBD1 (6 bases). Trimming removed 3 bases from V and 8 bases from J, with 11 bases in between. The CDR3 has 13 residues. CDR1 and CDR2 from the germline V gene are SGHTA and FQGTGA. The DNA for the CDR3 is TGTGCCAGCAGCTTGGGGGCGGCCCATGAGCAGTTCTTC. It yields the protein CASSLGAAHEQFF. The full variable domain, completed using reference TRBV7-3 and TRBJ2-1, is GAGVSQTPSNKVTEKGKYVELRCDPISGHTALYWYRQSLGQGPEFLIYFQGTGAADDSGLPNDRFFAVRPEGSVSTLKIQRTERGDSAVYLCASSLGAAHEQFFGPGTRLTVL.

The V call is TRBV30, the J call TRBJ1-1; the D gene is possibly TRBD1 (6 bases). Germline-derived CDR1 and CDR2 are GTSNPN and SVGIG (reference sequence). The germline V and J ends were trimmed by 7 bases and 3 bases, with 12 bases remaining between them. This CDR3 has 12 amino acids. CDR3 loop: CAYTGYDTEAFF. CDR3 nucleotides: TGTGCCTACACAGGGTATGACACTGAAGCTTTCTTT.

The gene calls are TRBV10-3 and TRBJ1-2; possible D gene TRBD1, 6 bases. CDR1 and CDR2 from the germline V gene are ENHRY and SYGVKD. The CDR3 consists of 14 residues. V was shortened by 4 bases and J by 6 bases, with 15 bases between the two germline ends. The CDR3 loop is CAISAAGAEDGYTF. CDR3 in DNA: TGTGCCATCAGTGCAGCAGGGGCAGAGGATGGCTACACCTTC.